The 20 T cell receptor beta chains below were found in one sample sequenced in a study of post-analysis software for immune sequencing data. TCR beta libraries were prepared from cDNA with unique molecular identifiers. Each CDR3 protein is one row after TCRdb ran MiXCR on the PCR reads. The sample shows more than 500,000 distinct CDR3 sequences, roughly 34% of them seen only once. Their cognate antigens are unknown. The study's findings and limits: Five or six TRBV segments, TRBV5-6, TRBV5-1 and TRBV20-1 among them, were found more frequent in patients than controls.

Material for sequencing was blood. These receptors were taken from a girl aged 2-17 years with multiple sclerosis.

This clonotype was found a few times. The chain carries TRBV5-1 and TRBJ1-2; 7 bases match TRBD1. The CDR3 is 14 residues long. Germline V gives CDR1 SGHRS, CDR2 YFSETQ. V shed 4 bases and J 2 bases; nucleotides not matched to a gene: 5. The CDR3 reads CASSTTGANYGYTF. The CDR3 DNA sequence: TGCGCCAGCAGCACTACAGGGGCAAACTATGGCTACACCTTC.

The chain recombines TRBV20-1 with TRBJ1-5; 10 bases agree with TRBD1. CDR1 is DFQATT, CDR2 SNEGSKA, per germline (reference sequence). The CDR3 loop spans 15 amino acids. V dropped 5 bases and J dropped 5; count of bases not matched to a gene: 9. The CDR3: CSASRTGGSYQPQHF. The CDR3 region has the DNA TGCAGTGCTTCCCGGACAGGGGGGTCATATCAGCCCCAGCATTTT.

The chain links TRBV3-1 to TRBJ2-2; tentative D call: TRBD1 (5 bases). Germline CDR1 is LGHDT and CDR2 is YNNKEL (reference sequence). CDR3 size: 14 residues. The V end was cut by 6 bases, the J end by 4 bases, with 12 bases between. CDR3 DNA sequence: TGTGCCAGCAGGCGACGACAGAGCACCGGGGAGCTGTTTTTT. Translated, it gives CASRRRQSTGELFF.

The rearrangement joins TRBV13 to TRBJ1-1, with a possible D match to TRBD1 (5 bases). The CDR3 covers 16 residues. Germline assignment: CDR1 PRHDT and CDR2 FYEKMQ (reference sequence). V was trimmed by 3 bases and J by 6 bases, leaving 20 bases between them. The CDR3 is CASSFREFIQEAEAFF. The DNA of the CDR3 is TGTGCCAGCAGCTTCAGGGAATTTATCCAGGAGGCTGAAGCTTTCTTT.

The chain links TRBV10-3 to TRBJ2-7; D tentatively fits TRBD1 or TRBD2 (5 bases each). The CDR3 runs to 16 residues. Germline CDR1 ENHRY, CDR2 SYGVKD. Trimming cost V 4 bases and J 2 bases, with 18 bases left between them. For the CDR3, the DNA is TGTGCCATCAGTGCGGTTGGTGGTCAGGGAGCCTACGAGCAGTACTTC. Protein product: CAISAVGGQGAYEQYF.

This rearrangement joins TRBV10-3 to TRBJ2-3; 8 positions agree with TRBD2. The CDR3 has 16 residues. Unmatched junction bases numbered 11, after V lost 0 bases and J lost 9 bases. The germline V gene has CDR1 ENHRY and CDR2 SYGVKD. CDR3 coding DNA: TGTGCCATCAGTGAGTCCACGGGACTAGTTACCGTAACGCAGTATTTT. Protein sequence: CAISESTGLVTVTQYF.

With respect to this clonotype: At one end, the junction sequence differs from germline, possibly due to a read error. The genes are TRBV6-2 or TRBV6-3 and TRBJ2-3; D unresolved. The CDR3 extends over 13 amino acids. Germline lookup yields CDR1 MNHEY and CDR2 SVGEGT. CDR3 coding DNA: TGTACCAGCAGGAAATCTAGCACAGATACGCAGTATTTT. It codes for CTSRKSSTDTQYF.

The chain has TRBV5-1 and TRBJ2-1; 14 nucleotides align to TRBD2. J gave up 1 base and V 4 bases, and 16 bases lay outside the gene matches. CDR3 length: 21 amino acids. CDR1 is SGHRS and CDR2 is YFSETQ in the germline V gene. CDR3 residues: CASSPMTSGGAITWSYNEQFF. The CDR3 nucleotides read TGCGCCAGCAGCCCGATGACTAGCGGGGGGGCTATTACGTGGTCCTACAATGAGCAGTTCTTC. The variable domain in full, with the rest retrieved from reference TRBV5-1 and TRBJ2-1, is KAGVTQTPRYLIKTRGQQVTLSCSPISGHRSVSWYQQTPGQGLQFLFEYFSETQRNKGNFPGRFSGRQFSNSRSEMNVSTLELGDSALYLCASSPMTSGGAITWSYNEQFFGPGTRLTVL.

The sample holds a few counts of this clonotype. This sequence joins TRBV5-5 and TRBJ2-7; D is undetermined. V was clipped by 3 bases and J by 6 bases, with 13 bases between them. CDR3 length: 13 amino acids. Germline lookup yields CDR1 SGHKS and CDR2 YYEKEE (reference sequence). Here the CDR3 DNA reads TGTGCCAGCAGCTCCCTGGGTCGATCCGAGCAGTACTTC. Its translation is CASSSLGRSEQYF.

The chain employs TRBV2 and TRBJ2-3, with unresolved D. The germline V and J ends were trimmed by 7 bases and 3 bases, with 11 bases remaining between them. The germline V gene has CDR1 SNHLY and CDR2 FYNNEI. The CDR3 extends over 13 amino acids. CDR3: CASKAGSTDTQYF. As DNA, the CDR3 is TGTGCCAGCAAGGCAGGCAGTACAGATACGCAGTATTTT.

The chain combines TRBV6-2 or TRBV6-3 with TRBJ2-5; D is possibly TRBD1 or TRBD2 (5 bases each). CDR1 and CDR2 from the germline V gene are MNHEY and SVGEGT. The CDR3 loop spans 13 amino acids. V was shortened by 5 bases and J by 5 bases, with 12 bases between the two germline ends. CDR3 protein: CASSVGRYETQYF. The CDR3 bases are TGTGCCAGCAGTGTGGGACGGTACGAGACCCAGTACTTC.

This clonotype was found many times. The chain employs TRBV12-3 or TRBV12-4 and TRBJ2-1; TRBD2 might be the D (6 bases). The CDR3 runs 14 residues. Trimming pared 6 bases from V and 9 bases from J, leaving 18 bases between. The CDR3 sequence is CASSFGGGTGEQFF. The CDR3, as DNA: TGTGCCAGCAGCTTCGGGGGAGGCACAGGTGAGCAGTTCTTC.

This clonotype was detected only a few times. The chain employs TRBV14 and TRBJ2-5, with D uncertain. This CDR3 contains 17 residues. Per germline, CDR1 SGHDN and CDR2 FVKESK. Trimming removed 0 bases from V and 1 base from J, with 15 bases in between. The CDR3 coding sequence is TGTGCCAGCAGCCAAGATCTGGGCTACAGTACCCAAGAGACCCAGTACTTC. Its protein product is CASSQDLGYSTQETQYF.

This clonotype showed up just a few times. The chain links TRBV5-4 to TRBJ1-1, with D unclear. Trimming took 6 bases from V and 3 from J, leaving 18 bases between them. The germline V gene has CDR1 SGHNT and CDR2 YYREEE (reference sequence). The CDR3 extends over 15 amino acids. This chain's CDR3 is CASTPVRSGDTEAFF. CDR3 sequence (DNA): TGTGCCAGCACCCCCGTTCGGAGCGGCGACACTGAAGCTTTCTTT.

The rearrangement joins TRBV6-5 to TRBJ1-2, with D possibly TRBD1 on 5 matching bases. Germline CDR1 is MNHEY and CDR2 is SVGAGI. There are 14 residues in the CDR3. V lost 4 bases to trimming and J lost 8 bases, with 17 bases between them. This CDR3 is CASSLSTGRGGYTF. The CDR3 DNA follows: TGTGCCAGCAGTTTAAGCACAGGCCGAGGAGGCTACACCTTC.

A few counts support this clonotype. This rearrangement joins TRBV6-5 to TRBJ2-1; D perhaps matches TRBD2 (6 bases). V lost 6 bases and J 9 bases, leaving 9 bases between the germline ends. Germline V gene lookup returns CDR1 MNHEY and CDR2 SVGAGI. CDR3 length: 11 residues. The CDR3 region is CASSPGSEQFF. CDR3 coding DNA: TGTGCCAGCAGCCCCGGGAGTGAGCAGTTCTTC.

This clonotype was detected only once. This sequence joins TRBV7-9 and TRBJ2-4; TRBD1 is a possible D gene (5 bases). The J call is uncertain, as TRBJ2-7 better fits the DNA end. Germline loops: CDR1 SEHNR, CDR2 FQNEAQ (reference sequence). The CDR3 is 13 amino acids. Here the CDR3 reads CASSKSRAYEQYF. The CDR3 bases are TGTGCCAGCAGCAAGTCCAGGGCCTACGAGCAGTACTTC.

The V call is TRBV7-2, the J call TRBJ2-3; D is unclear. The CDR3 sequence is 12 residues long. The V gene lost 2 bases and the J gene lost 6 bases, with 6 bases spanning the gap. Germline V gene sequence: CDR1 SGHTA, CDR2 FQGNSA. The chain's CDR3 is CASSLLSDTQYF. The CDR3 region has the DNA TGTGCCAGCAGCTTACTATCCGATACGCAGTATTTT.

The gene calls are TRBV3-1 and TRBJ2-1, with D tentatively TRBD2 (6 bases). The CDR3 consists of 16 residues. Germline V gene sequence: CDR1 LGHDT, CDR2 YNNKEL (reference sequence). The V gene lost 4 bases and the J gene lost 9 bases, with 22 bases spanning the gap. This CDR3 reads CASSPPGPAAGSEQFF. The CDR3 region has the DNA TGTGCCAGCAGCCCCCCGGGCCCGGCCGCCGGGAGTGAGCAGTTCTTC.

The rearrangement uses TRBV6-2 or TRBV6-3 and TRBJ2-7; 9 positions match TRBD1. The CDR3 consists of 13 residues. Trimming removed 6 bases from V and 10 bases from J; junction bases left unmatched: 10. Looked up from germline, CDR1 is MNHEY and CDR2 is SVGEGT. The CDR3 reads CASSGTGGGEQYF. The CDR3 bases are TGTGCCAGCAGCGGAACAGGGGGCGGCGAACAGTACTTC.